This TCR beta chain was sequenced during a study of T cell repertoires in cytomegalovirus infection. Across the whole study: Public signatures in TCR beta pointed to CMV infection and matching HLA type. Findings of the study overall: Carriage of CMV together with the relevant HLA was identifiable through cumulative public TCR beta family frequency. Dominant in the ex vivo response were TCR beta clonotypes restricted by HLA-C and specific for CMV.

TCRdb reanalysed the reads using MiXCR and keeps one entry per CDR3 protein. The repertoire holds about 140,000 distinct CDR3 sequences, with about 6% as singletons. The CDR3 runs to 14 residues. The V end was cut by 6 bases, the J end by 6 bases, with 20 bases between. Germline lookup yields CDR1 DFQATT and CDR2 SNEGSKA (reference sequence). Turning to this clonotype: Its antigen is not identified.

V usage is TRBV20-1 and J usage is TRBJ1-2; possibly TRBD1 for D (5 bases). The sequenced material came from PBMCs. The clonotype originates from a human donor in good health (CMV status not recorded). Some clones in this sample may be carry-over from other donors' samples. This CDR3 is CSAMVPGTKNGYTF. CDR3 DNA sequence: TGCAGTGCCATGGTTCCAGGGACGAAGAATGGCTACACCTTC.